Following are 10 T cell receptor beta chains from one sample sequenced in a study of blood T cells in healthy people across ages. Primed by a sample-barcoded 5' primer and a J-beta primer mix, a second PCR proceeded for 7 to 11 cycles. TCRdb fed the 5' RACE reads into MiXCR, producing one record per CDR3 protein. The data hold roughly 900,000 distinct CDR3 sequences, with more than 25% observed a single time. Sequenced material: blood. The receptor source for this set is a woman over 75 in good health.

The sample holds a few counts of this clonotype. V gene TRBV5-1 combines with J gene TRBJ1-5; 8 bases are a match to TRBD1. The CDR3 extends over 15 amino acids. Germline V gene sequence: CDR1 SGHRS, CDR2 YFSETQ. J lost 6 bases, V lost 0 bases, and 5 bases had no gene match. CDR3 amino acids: CASSLAGTGFQPQHF. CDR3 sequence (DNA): TGCGCCAGCAGCTTGGCTGGGACAGGATTTCAGCCCCAGCATTTT.

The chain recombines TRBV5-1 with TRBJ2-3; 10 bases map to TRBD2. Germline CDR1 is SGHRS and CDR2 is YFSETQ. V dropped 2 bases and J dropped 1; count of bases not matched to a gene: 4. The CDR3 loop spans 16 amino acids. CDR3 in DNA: TGCGCCAGCAGCTTTCCTAGCGGGAGAGGCACAGATACGCAGTATTTT. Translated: CASSFPSGRGTDTQYF.

CDR3 protein: CASRSDRLYSNQPQHF. The DNA for the CDR3 is TGTGCCAGCAGATCAGACAGGCTATATAGCAATCAGCCCCAGCATTTT. This chain joins TRBV6-2 or TRBV6-3 and TRBJ1-5; D is possibly TRBD1 (6 bases). The CDR3 runs 16 residues. Trimming took off 6 bases at V and 0 bases at J, with 15 bases between the two ends. Germline assignment: CDR1 MNHEY and CDR2 SVGEGT.

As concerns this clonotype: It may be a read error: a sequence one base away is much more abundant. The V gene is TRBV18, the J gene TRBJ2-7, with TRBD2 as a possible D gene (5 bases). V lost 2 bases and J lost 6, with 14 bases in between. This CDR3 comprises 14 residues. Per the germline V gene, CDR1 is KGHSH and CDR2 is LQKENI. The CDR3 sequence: CASSPGLQECEQYF. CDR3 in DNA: TGTGCCAGCTCACCAGGACTTCAAGAATGCGAGCAGTACTTC.

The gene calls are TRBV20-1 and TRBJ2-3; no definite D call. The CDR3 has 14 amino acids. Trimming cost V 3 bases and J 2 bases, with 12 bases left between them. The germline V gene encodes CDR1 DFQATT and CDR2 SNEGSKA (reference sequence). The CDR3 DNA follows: TGCAGTGCTAGGCCAGCCGATCTCACAGATACGCAGTATTTT. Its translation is CSARPADLTDTQYF.

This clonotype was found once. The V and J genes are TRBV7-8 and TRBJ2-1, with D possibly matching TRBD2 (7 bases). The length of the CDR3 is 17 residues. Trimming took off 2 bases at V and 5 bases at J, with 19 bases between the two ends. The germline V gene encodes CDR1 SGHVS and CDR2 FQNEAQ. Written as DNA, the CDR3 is TGTGCCAGCAGCTTACCTGTAGTGGGGGGGCGGAACAATGAGCAGTTCTTC. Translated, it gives CASSLPVVGGRNNEQFF. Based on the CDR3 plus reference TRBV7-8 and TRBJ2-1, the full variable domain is GAGVSQSPRYKVAKRGQDVALRCDPISGHVSLFWYQQALGQGPEFLTYFQNEAQLDKSGLPSDRFFAERPEGSVSTLKIQRTQQEDSAVYLCASSLPVVGGRNNEQFFGPGTRLTVL.

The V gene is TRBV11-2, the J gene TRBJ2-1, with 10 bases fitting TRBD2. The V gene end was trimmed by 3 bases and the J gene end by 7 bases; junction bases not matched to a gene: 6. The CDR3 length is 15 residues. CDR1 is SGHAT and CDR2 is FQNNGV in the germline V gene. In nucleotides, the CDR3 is TGTGCCAGCAGCTTCACTAGCGGGATTATAAATGAGCAGTTCTTC. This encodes CASSFTSGIINEQFF.

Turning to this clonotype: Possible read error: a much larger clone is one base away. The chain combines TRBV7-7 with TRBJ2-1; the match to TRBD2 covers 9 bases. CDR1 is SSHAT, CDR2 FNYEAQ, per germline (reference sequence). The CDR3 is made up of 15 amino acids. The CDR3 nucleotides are TGTGCCAGCAGCTTAGCGGCTAGCGGGAACAATGAGCGGTTCTTC. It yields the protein CASSLAASGNNERFF. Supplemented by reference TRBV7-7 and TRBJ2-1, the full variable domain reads GAGVSQSPRYKVTKRGQDVTLRCDPISSHATLYWYQQALGQGPEFLTYFNYEAQPDKSGLPSDRFSAERPEGSISTLTIQRTEQRDSAMYRCASSLAASGNNERFFGPGTRLTVL.

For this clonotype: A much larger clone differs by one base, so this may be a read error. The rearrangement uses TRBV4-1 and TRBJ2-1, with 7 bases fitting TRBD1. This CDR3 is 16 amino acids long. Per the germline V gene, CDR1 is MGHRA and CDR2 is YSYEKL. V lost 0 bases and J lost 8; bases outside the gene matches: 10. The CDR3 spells CASSQERGQRRDEQFF. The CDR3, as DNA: TGCGCCAGCAGCCAAGAGAGGGGACAGCGAAGAGATGAGCAGTTCTTC.

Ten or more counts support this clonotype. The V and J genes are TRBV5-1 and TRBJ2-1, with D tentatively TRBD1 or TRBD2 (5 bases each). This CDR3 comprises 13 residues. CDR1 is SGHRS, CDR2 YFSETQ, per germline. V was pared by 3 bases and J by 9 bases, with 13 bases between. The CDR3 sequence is CASSSTIGGEQFF. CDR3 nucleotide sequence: TGCGCCAGCAGCTCGACAATTGGGGGTGAGCAGTTCTTC.